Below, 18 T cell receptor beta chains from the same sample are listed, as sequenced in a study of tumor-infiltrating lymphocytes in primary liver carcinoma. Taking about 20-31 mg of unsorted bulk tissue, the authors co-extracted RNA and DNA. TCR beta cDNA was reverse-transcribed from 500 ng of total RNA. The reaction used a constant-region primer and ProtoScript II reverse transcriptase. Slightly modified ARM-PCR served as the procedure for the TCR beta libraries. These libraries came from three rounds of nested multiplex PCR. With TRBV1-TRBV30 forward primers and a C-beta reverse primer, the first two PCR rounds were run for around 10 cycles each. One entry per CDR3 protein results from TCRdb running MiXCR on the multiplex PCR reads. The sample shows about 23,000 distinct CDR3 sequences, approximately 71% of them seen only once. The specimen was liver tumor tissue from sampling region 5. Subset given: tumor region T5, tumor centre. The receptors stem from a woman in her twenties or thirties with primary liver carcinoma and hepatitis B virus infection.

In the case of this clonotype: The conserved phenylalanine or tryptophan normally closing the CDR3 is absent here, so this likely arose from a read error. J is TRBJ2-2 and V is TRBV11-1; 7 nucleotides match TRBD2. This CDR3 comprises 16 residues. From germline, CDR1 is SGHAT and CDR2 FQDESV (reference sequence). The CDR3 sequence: CASSRVMAGVSGELFL. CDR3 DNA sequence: TGTGCTAGCAGCAGGGTTATGGCGGGAGTGTCCGGAGAGCTGTTTCTT.

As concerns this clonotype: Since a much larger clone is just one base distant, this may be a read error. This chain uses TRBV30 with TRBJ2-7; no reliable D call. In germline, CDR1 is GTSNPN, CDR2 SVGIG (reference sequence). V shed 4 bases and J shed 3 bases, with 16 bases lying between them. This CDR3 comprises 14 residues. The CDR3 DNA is TGTGCCTGGAACAACTTATTGGACGGCTACGAGCAGTACTTC. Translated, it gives CAWNNLLDGYEQYF.

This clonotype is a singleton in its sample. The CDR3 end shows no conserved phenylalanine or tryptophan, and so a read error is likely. The CDR3 bases are TGTGCCAACAGTACCGACAGGGGGCTGACCCAGTACCCC. Its translation: CANSTDRGLTQYP. The chain couples TRBV6-5 to TRBJ2-5; 10 bases match TRBD1. The germline V gene has CDR1 MNHEY and CDR2 SVGAGI. This CDR3 has 13 residues.

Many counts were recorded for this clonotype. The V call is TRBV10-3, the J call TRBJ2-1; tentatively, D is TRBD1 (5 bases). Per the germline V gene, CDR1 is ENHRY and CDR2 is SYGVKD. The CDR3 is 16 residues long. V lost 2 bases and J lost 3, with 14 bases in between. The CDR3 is CAISEAMAGIYNEQFF. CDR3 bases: TGTGCCATCAGTGAGGCTATGGCAGGGATCTACAATGAGCAGTTCTTC.

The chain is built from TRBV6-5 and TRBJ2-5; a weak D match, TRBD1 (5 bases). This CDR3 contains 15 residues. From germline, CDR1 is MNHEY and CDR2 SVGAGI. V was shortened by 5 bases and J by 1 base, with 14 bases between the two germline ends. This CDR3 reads CASSKDRGVQETQYF. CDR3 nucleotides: TGTGCCAGCAGTAAGGATAGGGGCGTCCAAGAGACCCAGTACTTC.

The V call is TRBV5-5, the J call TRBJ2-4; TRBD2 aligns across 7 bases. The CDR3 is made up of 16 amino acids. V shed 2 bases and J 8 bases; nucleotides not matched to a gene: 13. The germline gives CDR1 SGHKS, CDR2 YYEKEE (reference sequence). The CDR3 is CASSLGMREGSDIQYF. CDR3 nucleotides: TGTGCCAGCAGCTTAGGAATGAGGGAGGGGTCGGACATTCAGTACTTC.

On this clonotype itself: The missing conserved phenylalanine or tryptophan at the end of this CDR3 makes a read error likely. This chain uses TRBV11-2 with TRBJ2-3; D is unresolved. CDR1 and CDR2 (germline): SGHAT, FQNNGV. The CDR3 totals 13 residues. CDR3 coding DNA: TGTGCCAGTAGCTTAGTGAACACCGATACGCAGTATTTA. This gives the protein CASSLVNTDTQYL.

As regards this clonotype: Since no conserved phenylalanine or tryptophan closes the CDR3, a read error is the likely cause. The DNA of the CDR3 is TGTGCTATCAGTCCCACGGCGACCTGGGATGAGCAGTTCTTA. As protein: CAISPTATWDEQFL. The chain links TRBV10-3 to TRBJ2-1; no reliable D call. This CDR3 has 14 amino acids. CDR1 is ENHRY and CDR2 is SYGVKD in the germline V gene.

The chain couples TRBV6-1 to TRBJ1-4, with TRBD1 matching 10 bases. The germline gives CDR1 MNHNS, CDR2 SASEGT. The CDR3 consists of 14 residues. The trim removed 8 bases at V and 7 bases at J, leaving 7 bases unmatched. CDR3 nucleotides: TGTGCCAGCGGGGACAGGGGTGGCCGTGAAAAACTGTTTTTT. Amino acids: CASGDRGGREKLFF.

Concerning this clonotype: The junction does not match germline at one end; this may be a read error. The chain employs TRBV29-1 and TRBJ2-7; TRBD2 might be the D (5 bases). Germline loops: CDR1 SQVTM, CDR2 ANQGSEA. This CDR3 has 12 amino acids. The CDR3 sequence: CSVGEGPYEEYF. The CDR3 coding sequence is TGCAGCGTTGGCGAGGGCCCCTACGAGGAGTACTTC.

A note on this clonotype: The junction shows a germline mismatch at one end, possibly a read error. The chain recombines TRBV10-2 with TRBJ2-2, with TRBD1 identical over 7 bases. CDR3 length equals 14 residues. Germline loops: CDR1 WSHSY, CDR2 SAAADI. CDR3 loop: CASGKGANTAELFF. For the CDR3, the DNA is TGCGCCAGCGGAAAGGGGGCGAACACCGCAGAGCTATTTTTT.

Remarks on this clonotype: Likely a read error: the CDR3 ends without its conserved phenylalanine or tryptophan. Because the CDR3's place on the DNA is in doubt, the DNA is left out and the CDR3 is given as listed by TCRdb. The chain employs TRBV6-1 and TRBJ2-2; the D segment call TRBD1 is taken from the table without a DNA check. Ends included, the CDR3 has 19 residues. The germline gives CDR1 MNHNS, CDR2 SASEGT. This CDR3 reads CASSETLPGGAASTGELFL.

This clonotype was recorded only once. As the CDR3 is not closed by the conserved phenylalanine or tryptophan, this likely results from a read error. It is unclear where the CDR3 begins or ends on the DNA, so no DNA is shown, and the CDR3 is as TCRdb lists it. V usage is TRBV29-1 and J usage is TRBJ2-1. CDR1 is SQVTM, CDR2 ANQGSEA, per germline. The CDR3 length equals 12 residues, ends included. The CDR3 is CSALMDYDEQIS.

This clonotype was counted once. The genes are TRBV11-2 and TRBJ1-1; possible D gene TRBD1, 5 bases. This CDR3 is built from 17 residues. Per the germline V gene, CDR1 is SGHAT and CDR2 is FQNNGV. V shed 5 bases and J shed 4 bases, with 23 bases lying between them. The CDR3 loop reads CASSPTWGGGKGTEAFF. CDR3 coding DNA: TGTGCCAGCAGCCCGACATGGGGTGGGGGTAAAGGCACTGAAGCTTTCTTT. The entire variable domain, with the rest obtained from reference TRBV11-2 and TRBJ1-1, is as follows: EAGVAQSPRYKIIEKRQSVAFWCNPISGHATLYWYQQILGQGPKLLIQFQNNGVVDDSQLPKDRFSAERLKGVDSTLKIQPAKLEDSAVYLCASSPTWGGGKGTEAFFGQGTRLTVV.

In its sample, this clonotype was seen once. The CDR3 DNA reads as TGTGCCAGCAGTGTTAACAGTATGAGGCAGGGCACAGATACGCAGTATTTT. This codes for CASSVNSMRQGTDTQYF. This chain connects TRBV28 to TRBJ2-3; D is unclear. V was clipped by 5 bases and J by 1 base, with 19 bases between them. The CDR3 length is 17 residues. Germline CDR1 and CDR2: MDHEN and SYDVKM.

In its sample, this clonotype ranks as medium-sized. The chain's CDR3 is CASAPGTVYEQYF. CDR3 bases: TGTGCTAGTGCCCCCGGGACGGTCTACGAGCAGTACTTC. The chain links TRBV12-5 to TRBJ2-7, with D perhaps TRBD1 or TRBD2 (5 bases each). Germline lookup yields CDR1 LGHNT and CDR2 FRNRAP. V shed 7 bases and J shed 3 bases, with 13 bases lying between them. The CDR3 extends over 13 amino acids.

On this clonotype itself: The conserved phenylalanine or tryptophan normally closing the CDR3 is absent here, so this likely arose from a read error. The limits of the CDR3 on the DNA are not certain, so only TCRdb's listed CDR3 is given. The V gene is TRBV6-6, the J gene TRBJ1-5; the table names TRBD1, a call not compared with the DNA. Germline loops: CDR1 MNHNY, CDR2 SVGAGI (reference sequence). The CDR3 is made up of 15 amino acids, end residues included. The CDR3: CASSYGTGGNQPQNY.

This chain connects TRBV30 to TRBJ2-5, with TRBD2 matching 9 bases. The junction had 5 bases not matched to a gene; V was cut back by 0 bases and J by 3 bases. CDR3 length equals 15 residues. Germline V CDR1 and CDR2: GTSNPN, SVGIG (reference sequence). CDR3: CAWSVLSGRKETQYF. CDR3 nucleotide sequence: TGTGCCTGGAGTGTACTGAGCGGGAGGAAAGAGACCCAGTACTTC.